The rows below give T cell receptor beta chains drawn from one sample of a study of resident and recirculating memory T cells in vitiligo. This table comes from immunoSEQ multiplex PCR, and its TCRdb copy is limited to in-frame clones, with some not included. Of more than 70,000 clones in the sample, about 90% were seen once. Input material: blood. These receptors were collected from a male donor with vitiligo. Both conserved end residues are trimmed from each CDR3.

V gene: TRBV19; CDR3 protein: ASSNDRIYTDTQY
V gene: TRBV9; CDR3 protein: ASSVGNGGETQY
V gene: TRBV27; CDR3 protein: ASSLGTGGFTIQY
V gene: TRBV18; CDR3 protein: ASSPETGRGIRNEQF
V gene: TRBV6-1; CDR3 protein: ASSPPRGRVEKLF
V gene: TRBV19; CDR3 protein: ASSIGTLTEAF
V gene: TRBV7-3; CDR3 protein: ASSFTGGSYEQY
V gene: TRBV5-4; CDR3 protein: ASSETGDAYNEQF
V gene: TRBV9; CDR3 protein: ASSAGATRGYEQY
V gene: TRBV10-3; CDR3 protein: AISDLSGKGTDTQY
V gene: TRBV10-3; CDR3 protein: AISRGEGTYEQY
V gene: TRBV27; CDR3 protein: ASSSGLAGGDTQY
V gene: TRBV7-9; CDR3 protein: ASSFGGANVLT
V gene: TRBV18; CDR3 protein: ASSNLAVPLDTGELF
V gene: TRBV2; CDR3 protein: ASSGLTGIQETQY
V gene: TRBV5-1; CDR3 protein: ASSLAATSTTDTQY
V gene: TRBV6-1; CDR3 protein: ASSELAGGVNEQY
V gene: TRBV28; CDR3 protein: ASSFPQGQGGGYT
V gene: TRBV4-3; CDR3 protein: ASSRAGLAGGRKNTGELF
V gene: TRBV9; CDR3 protein: ASSAGLAGLDEQF
V gene: TRBV10-3; CDR3 protein: AIISPPTREQF
V gene: TRBV19; CDR3 protein: ASRYSAKTGGNQPQH
V gene: TRBV18; CDR3 protein: ASATGPPGNTIY
V gene: TRBV9; CDR3 protein: ASSVSANTGELF
V gene: TRBV28; CDR3 protein: ASTLGGRVGEQY
V gene: TRBV4-2; CDR3 protein: ASSQVGTTEETQY
V gene: TRBV5-4; CDR3 protein: ASSLGGREETQY
V gene: TRBV7-2; CDR3 protein: ASSSAYEQY
V gene: TRBV5-1; CDR3 protein: ASSPRTSGMGTDTQY
V gene: TRBV19; CDR3 protein: ASSSGEGDEQY
V gene: TRBV27; CDR3 protein: ASSSNPGLDHEQF
V gene: TRBV11-2; CDR3 protein: ASSHREGAVDTQY
V gene: TRBV29-1; CDR3 protein: SVAQGEADTQY
V gene: TRBV11-2; CDR3 protein: ASSIGTSGGYNEQF
V gene: TRBV11-2; CDR3 protein: ASSLPGLAYTDTQY
V gene: TRBV10-3; CDR3 protein: AISEQQGSNQPQH
V gene: TRBV5-6; CDR3 protein: ASSAPDSYEQY
V gene: TRBV30; CDR3 protein: AWRNLGLAGTGRAYEQY
V gene: TRBV30; CDR3 protein: AWRPPWSQPQH
V gene: TRBV5-6; CDR3 protein: ASSRREYGYT
V gene: TRBV27; CDR3 protein: ASSRSGGIYGYT
V gene: TRBV4-2; CDR3 protein: ASSQEDLQSTDTQY
V gene: TRBV30; CDR3 protein: AWSKEGPEAF
V gene: TRBV2; CDR3 protein: ASRLVGEGTEAF
V gene: TRBV9; CDR3 protein: ASSVGGGDLYEQY
V gene: TRBV7-6; CDR3 protein: ASSLQPAGTYNEQF
V gene: TRBV11-2; CDR3 protein: ASSRGWGYT
V gene: TRBV7-9; CDR3 protein: ASRLELEGGANEKLF
V gene: TRBV9; CDR3 protein: ASSGQGRVDTEAF
V gene: TRBV19; CDR3 protein: ASSLDYSYEQY
V gene: TRBV25-1; CDR3 protein: ASSGAGAAKNIQY
V gene: TRBV28; CDR3 protein: ASSLMAEYYNEQF
V gene: TRBV9; CDR3 protein: ASSPLDRAYEQY
V gene: TRBV27; CDR3 protein: ASGDRGIDEQY
V gene: TRBV9; CDR3 protein: ASSVATDTQY
V gene: TRBV18; CDR3 protein: ASSPPAGATTYGYT